These 29 T cell receptor beta chains originate from one sample sequenced in a study of blood T cell repertoires in COVID-19. Clones were read by immunoSEQ multiplex PCR, and TCRdb kept only the in-frame ones, dropping some. Here the sample spans 120,000 to 150,000 clones, about four fifths being singletons. Sequenced material: peripheral blood. These receptor sequences come from an elderly man with acute or convalescent COVID-19.

CDR3 region: CASSAPDRTYEQYF. CDR3 in DNA: TGTGCCAGCAGTGCGCCGGACAGGACCTACGAGCAGTACTTC. J is TRBJ2-7 and V is TRBV28; 7 bases line up with TRBD1. Trimming at V came to 5 bases and at J to 2 bases, leaving 6 bases not matched to a gene. Germline CDR1 is MDHEN and CDR2 is SYDVKM. The CDR3 is 14 residues long.

The chain couples TRBV7-2 to TRBJ2-5, with D tentatively TRBD1 (5 bases). Germline CDR1 and CDR2: SGHTA and FQGNSA. This CDR3 has 14 amino acids. V was clipped by 1 base and J by 2 bases, with 8 bases between them. CDR3 nucleotide sequence: TGTGCCAGCAGCTTAGTAAGACAGCAAGAGACCCAGTACTTC. This gives the protein CASSLVRQQETQYF.

This chain uses TRBV7-8 with TRBJ2-2, with D unresolved. The CDR3 contains 16 residues. Germline V gene sequence: CDR1 SGHVS, CDR2 FQNEAQ. V was trimmed by 0 bases and J by 1 base, leaving 9 bases between them. The CDR3 region has the DNA TGTGCCAGCAGCTTAGCGCGTATCGAGAACACCGGGGAGCTGTTTTTT. Translation gives CASSLARIENTGELFF.

This clone was counted a few times. CDR3 protein: CASSSTGGLSGNTIYF. CDR3 DNA: TGCGCCAGCAGCTCGACAGGGGGCTTATCTGGAAACACCATATATTTT. The genes are TRBV5-1 and TRBJ1-3, with TRBD1 identical over 10 bases. Losses at the gene ends were 3 bases for V and 1 base for J; bases not matched to a gene: 4. This CDR3 contains 16 residues. CDR1 SGHRS and CDR2 YFSETQ come from the germline V gene. The variable domain in full, completed from reference TRBV5-1 and TRBJ1-3, reads KAGVTQTPRYLIKTRGQQVTLSCSPISGHRSVSWYQQTPGQGLQFLFEYFSETQRNKGNFPGRFSGRQFSNSRSEMNVSTLELGDSALYLCASSSTGGLSGNTIYFGEGSWLTVV.

This clone was counted only a few times. The V gene is TRBV29-1, the J gene TRBJ2-7; 9 nucleotides line up with TRBD2. The CDR3 has 14 residues. Germline V gene data show CDR1 as SQVTM and CDR2 as ANQGSEA. The trim removed 4 bases at V and 0 bases at J, leaving 4 bases unmatched. CDR3 region: CSVARTSDSYEQYF. CDR3 sequence (DNA): TGCAGCGTTGCACGGACTAGCGACTCCTACGAGCAGTACTTC.

V and J are TRBV7-9 and TRBJ2-7; D not resolved. Germline-derived CDR1 and CDR2 are SEHNR and FQNEAQ (reference sequence). The CDR3 extends over 12 amino acids. The V end was cut by 10 bases, the J end by 3 bases, with 13 bases between. In DNA, the CDR3 is TGTGCCACAGGTAACGGAAACTACGAGCAGTACTTC. Its protein is CATGNGNYEQYF.

V usage is TRBV7-9 and J usage is TRBJ2-1; no reliable D call. The CDR3 is 15 amino acids. The ends were cut back, 6 bases at V and 0 bases at J, with 12 bases in the middle. The germline gives CDR1 SEHNR, CDR2 FQNEAQ (reference sequence). DNA for the CDR3: TGTGCCAGCAGACCGGGTGGAAGCTCCTACAATGAGCAGTTCTTC. Its translation is CASRPGGSSYNEQFF. The whole variable domain, filled in from reference TRBV7-9 and TRBJ2-1, reads DTGVSQNPRHKITKRGQNVTFRCDPISEHNRLYWYRQTLGQGPEFLTYFQNEAQLEKSRLLSDRFSAERPKGSFSTLEIQRTEQGDSAMYLCASRPGGSSYNEQFFGPGTRLTVL.

The chain is built from TRBV7-8 and TRBJ2-7, with 10 bases that match TRBD1. CDR3 length: 14 residues. Germline V CDR1 and CDR2: SGHVS, FQNEAQ. Trimming took 5 bases from V and 1 from J; bases not matched to a gene: 2. CDR3 residues: CASSRTGGSYEQYF. In nucleotides, the CDR3 is TGTGCCAGCAGCCGGACAGGGGGATCCTACGAGCAGTACTTC.

The gene calls are TRBV28 and TRBJ2-3; 9 bases match TRBD1. The CDR3 covers 17 residues. The ends lost 7 bases at V and 4 bases at J; junction bases unmatched: 15. The germline V gene has CDR1 MDHEN and CDR2 SYDVKM. CDR3: CASNEGGQGKGADTQYF. CDR3 nucleotides: TGTGCCAGCAACGAGGGGGGACAGGGTAAGGGCGCAGATACGCAGTATTTT.

V usage is TRBV19 and J usage is TRBJ2-2; a possible D gene is TRBD1 (6 bases). The CDR3 runs to 13 residues. Trimming pared 4 bases from V and 5 bases from J, leaving 8 bases between. Germline CDR1 LNHDA, CDR2 SQIVND (reference sequence). CDR3 region: CASSTQGTGELFF. CDR3 coding DNA: TGTGCCAGTAGTACACAGGGTACCGGGGAGCTGTTTTTT.

Of note for this clone: Other DNA sequences in this sample translate to the same CDR3. The chain employs TRBV19 and TRBJ2-7; 7 nucleotides match TRBD1. After removal of 4 bases from V and 1 base from J, the junction contained 1 base not matched to a gene. CDR1 is LNHDA, CDR2 SQIVND, per germline (reference sequence). This CDR3 has 13 residues. Here the CDR3 DNA reads TGTGCCAGTAGTAGACAGGGTTCCTACGAGCAGTACTTC. Translation: CASSRQGSYEQYF.

The rearrangement joins TRBV2 to TRBJ1-4; 9 bases are shared with TRBD1. This CDR3 has 13 residues. CDR1 and CDR2 (germline): SNHLY, FYNNEI. V lost 6 bases, J lost 8 bases, and 4 bases stayed unmatched. The CDR3 loop reads CASRETGGEKLFF. The CDR3 DNA reads as TGTGCCAGCAGAGAGACAGGGGGAGAAAAACTGTTTTTT.

V gene TRBV18 combines with J gene TRBJ2-3; D is unclear. Trimming removed 0 bases from V and 5 bases from J, with 6 bases in between. The CDR3 has 13 amino acids. Germline CDR1 reads KGHSH; CDR2 reads LQKENI. This CDR3 reads CASSPPSRDTQYF. The DNA of the CDR3 is TGTGCCAGCTCACCACCGAGTAGAGATACGCAGTATTTT.

This sequence joins TRBV5-6 and TRBJ1-5, with 10 bases matching TRBD1. V lost 4 bases, J lost 6 bases, and 4 bases stayed unmatched. Germline CDR1 and CDR2: SGHDT and YYEEEE. The CDR3 covers 14 residues. The CDR3 here is CASSRQGASQPQHF. CDR3 DNA sequence: TGTGCCAGCAGCCGACAGGGGGCATCTCAGCCCCAGCATTTT.

The chain combines TRBV29-1 with TRBJ1-1, with a tentative D call TRBD1 (5 bases). Germline CDR1 reads SQVTM; CDR2 reads ANQGSEA. CDR3 length: 12 amino acids. V lost 7 bases and J lost 4, with 13 bases in between. The CDR3, as DNA: TGCAGCGGGGCAGGGTCGAGCACTGAAGCTTTCTTT. It translates to CSGAGSSTEAFF. Full variable domain (outside the CDR3, taken from reference TRBV29-1 and TRBJ1-1): SAVISQKPSRDICQRGTSLTIQCQVDSQVTMMFWYRQQPGQSLTLIATANQGSEATYESGFVIDKFPISRPNLTFSTLTVSNMSPEDSSIYLCSGAGSSTEAFFGQGTRLTVV.

The CDR3 sequence: CASRLAGGRNEQFF. For the CDR3, the DNA is TGTGCCAGCAGGCTAGCGGGGGGGCGGAATGAGCAGTTCTTC. V and J are TRBV5-4 and TRBJ2-1; TRBD2 aligns across 12 bases. Germline CDR1 SGHNT, CDR2 YYREEE (reference sequence). The CDR3 runs 14 residues. The ends lost 5 bases at V and 7 bases at J; junction bases unmatched: 4.

This CDR3 reads CASSRLAGSGSYNEQFF. Written as DNA, the CDR3 is TGTGCCAGCTCACGTCTAGCGGGGAGTGGCTCCTACAATGAGCAGTTCTTC. This chain joins TRBV18 and TRBJ2-1; 9 bases are shared with TRBD2. Germline V lookup: CDR1 KGHSH, CDR2 LQKENI. J gave up 0 bases and V 4 bases, and 7 bases lay outside the gene matches. The CDR3 is made up of 17 amino acids.

The chain uses TRBV19 and TRBJ1-3; D uncertain. Germline CDR1 reads LNHDA; CDR2 reads SQIVND (reference sequence). Trimming shortened V by 9 bases and J by 0 bases, and 24 bases separated the two germline ends. This CDR3 is built from 18 residues. CDR3 amino acids: CASKKGAGFTSSGNTIYF. In DNA, the CDR3 is TGTGCCAGCAAAAAAGGAGCGGGGTTTACGAGCTCTGGAAACACCATATATTTT.

V usage is TRBV7-2 and J usage is TRBJ1-1, with TRBD1 matching over 9 bases. The CDR3 has 18 residues. Germline CDR1 is SGHTA and CDR2 is FQGNSA. V was clipped by 3 bases and J by 0 bases; unmatched bases: 11. The chain's CDR3 is CASSLARTGVGVNTEAFF. The CDR3 DNA reads TGTGCCAGCAGCTTGGCAAGGACAGGGGTCGGGGTGAACACTGAAGCTTTCTTT.

This clone was detected a few times. V is TRBV5-5 and J is TRBJ2-1, with D possibly TRBD2 on 6 matching bases. This CDR3 has 15 amino acids. Trimming cost V 3 bases and J 4 bases, with 14 bases left between them. CDR1 is SGHKS and CDR2 is YYEKEE in the germline V gene (reference sequence). Here the CDR3 DNA reads TGTGCCAGCAGCTCGGGGGACCAACGATACAATGAGCAGTTCTTC. It is translated as CASSSGDQRYNEQFF.

V gene TRBV28 combines with J gene TRBJ1-3; the D gene is possibly TRBD1 (5 bases). CDR1 MDHEN and CDR2 SYDVKM come from the germline V gene. There are 16 residues in the CDR3. Trimming shortened V by 2 bases and J by 0 bases, and 11 bases separated the two germline ends. The CDR3 DNA sequence: TGTGCCAGCAGTTTACCCCGGGACTTCTCTGGAAACACCATATATTTT. The encoded protein is CASSLPRDFSGNTIYF.

The chain employs TRBV3-1 (or the pseudogene TRBV3-2) and TRBJ1-2; D gene unclear. Germline values: CDR1 LGHDT, CDR2 YNNKEL (reference sequence). The germline V and J ends were trimmed by 1 base and 4 bases, with 13 bases remaining between them. The CDR3 is 15 residues long. CDR3: CASSQVAAAGYGYTF. The CDR3 DNA follows: TGTGCCAGCAGCCAAGTGGCGGCAGCTGGCTATGGCTACACCTTC.

The chain has TRBV28 and TRBJ2-7; no clear D. The V gene's germline CDR1 is MDHEN and CDR2 SYDVKM. V was clipped by 3 bases and J by 3 bases, with 3 bases between them. This CDR3 region has 11 residues. The CDR3 protein is CASSFIYEQYF. The CDR3 region has the DNA TGTGCCAGCAGTTTCATCTACGAGCAGTACTTC.

The chain employs TRBV28 and TRBJ1-3, with 9 nucleotides matching TRBD1. The germline CDR1 and CDR2 sequences are MDHEN and SYDVKM. Trimming took 8 bases from V and 2 from J; bases not matched to a gene: 1. CDR3 size: 13 residues. The CDR3 coding sequence is TGTGCCAGCTGGACAGGGGCTGGAAACACCATATATTTT. Its translation: CASWTGAGNTIYF.

CDR3 loop: CASSTQGALEQFF. The CDR3 DNA reads TGTGCCAGCAGTACACAGGGGGCCCTTGAGCAGTTCTTC. The chain recombines TRBV7-2 with TRBJ2-1; 9 bases map to TRBD1. The CDR3 runs 13 residues. Germline trimming cut 6 bases from V and 9 bases from J; bases unmatched to any gene: 6. Per germline, CDR1 SGHTA and CDR2 FQGNSA.

The chain uses TRBV18 and TRBJ1-1, with TRBD1 as a possible D gene (5 bases). CDR1 KGHSH and CDR2 LQKENI come from the germline V gene. The CDR3 has 16 residues. V lost 0 bases and J lost 3, with 14 bases in between. In nucleotides, the CDR3 is TGTGCCAGCTCACCACCGCGGCAGGGTCCCGACACTGAAGCTTTCTTT. It is translated as CASSPPRQGPDTEAFF.

This rearrangement joins TRBV27 to TRBJ2-7, with D uncertain. CDR1 and CDR2 from the germline V gene are MNHEY and SMNVEV (reference sequence). The CDR3 is made up of 14 amino acids. With 2 bases removed from V and 3 bases from J, the gap between germline ends came to 11 bases. In nucleotides, the CDR3 is TGTGCCAGCAGTTTAACAGTATTGAGCTACGAGCAGTACTTC. Protein: CASSLTVLSYEQYF.

In this sample, this clone turned up once. The rearrangement links TRBV3-1 (or the pseudogene TRBV3-2) to TRBJ2-5, with a possible D match to TRBD2 (7 bases). Germline V lookup: CDR1 LGHDT, CDR2 YNNKEL (reference sequence). The CDR3 spans 16 residues. Trimming stripped 2 bases from V and 6 bases from J, with 19 bases between. The DNA for the CDR3 is TGTGCCAGCAGCCAACCCCGGAGGGGGGGCCTACAGACCCAGTACTTC. This translates into CASSQPRRGGLQTQYF.

This clone came up a few times. The chain has TRBV11-2 and TRBJ2-2; D gene unclear. CDR3 length: 11 residues. Germline V CDR1 and CDR2: SGHAT, FQNNGV. V dropped 11 bases and J dropped 4 bases, with 8 bases sitting between them. CDR3 residues: CAREATGELFF. In DNA form, the CDR3 reads TGTGCCCGAGAGGCCACCGGGGAGCTGTTTTTT.